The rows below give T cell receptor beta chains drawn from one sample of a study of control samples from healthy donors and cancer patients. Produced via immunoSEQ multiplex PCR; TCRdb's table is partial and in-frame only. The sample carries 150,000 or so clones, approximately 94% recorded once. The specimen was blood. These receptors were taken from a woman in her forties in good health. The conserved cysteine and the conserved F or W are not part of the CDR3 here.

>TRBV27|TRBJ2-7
ASSKGQANSYEQY
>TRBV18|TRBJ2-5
ASSHPEETQY
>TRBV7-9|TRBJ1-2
ASSLARTDIYGYT
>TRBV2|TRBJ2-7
ASSSDRAYEQY
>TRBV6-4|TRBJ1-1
ASRGQGMTEAF
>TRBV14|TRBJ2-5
ASSKRGLGAETQY
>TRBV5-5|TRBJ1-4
ASSLGQRNEKLF
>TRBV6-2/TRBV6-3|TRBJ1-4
ASSYDNEKLF
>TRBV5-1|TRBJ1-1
ASSLDRGFAEAF
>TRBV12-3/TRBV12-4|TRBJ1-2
ASRVGGTYGYT
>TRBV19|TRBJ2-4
ASSIDRGLAKNIQY
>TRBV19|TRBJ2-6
ASSVTGGLSGANVLT
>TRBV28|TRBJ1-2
ASRPSGNNYGYT
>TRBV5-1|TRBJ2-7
ASGPGQGFYEQY
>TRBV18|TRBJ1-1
ASSPVAGHEAF
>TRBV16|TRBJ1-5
ASSHGGNQPQH
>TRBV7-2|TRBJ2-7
ASSPSPAGGVNEQY
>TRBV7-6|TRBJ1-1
ASSPFGQGEGTEAF
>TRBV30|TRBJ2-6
AWSSGANVLT
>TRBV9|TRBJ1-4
ASSGDGTRDEKLF
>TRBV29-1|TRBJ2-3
SVEGQGDELSTDTQY
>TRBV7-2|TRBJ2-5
ASSTSLETQY
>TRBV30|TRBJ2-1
AWSPGGRGF
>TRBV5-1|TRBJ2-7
ASRPGTSSYEQY
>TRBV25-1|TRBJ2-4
ASSARGTGAKNIQY
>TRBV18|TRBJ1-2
ASSPRLETGVLNYGYT
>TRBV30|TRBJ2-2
AWSVLGAGELF
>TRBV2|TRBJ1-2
ASEGGGGGNVYT
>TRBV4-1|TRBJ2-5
ASSQENSGLPRRETQY
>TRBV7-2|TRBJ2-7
ASSLDGGTAYEQY
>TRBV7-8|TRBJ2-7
ASSSNVGHLSSYEQY
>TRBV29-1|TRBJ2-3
SVDPGGSTDTQY
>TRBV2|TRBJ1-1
ASSVNRANTEAF
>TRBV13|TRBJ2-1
ASSRGPRGNEQF
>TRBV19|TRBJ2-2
ASSIVATGELF
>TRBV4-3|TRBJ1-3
ASSQEVSKTGNTIY
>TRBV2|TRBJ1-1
ASSEAHQAWMNTEAF
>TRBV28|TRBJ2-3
ASSLSGEADTQY
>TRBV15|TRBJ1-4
ATSRSPTNEKLF
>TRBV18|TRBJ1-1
ASSPRTGENTEAF
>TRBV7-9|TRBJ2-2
ASSPTGREYTGELF
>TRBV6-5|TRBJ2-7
ASSRDFYEQY
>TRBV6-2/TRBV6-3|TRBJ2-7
ASSPQGYEQY
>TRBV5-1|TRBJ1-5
ASSRTGDSNQPQH
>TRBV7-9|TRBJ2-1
ASSHRTQNYNEQF
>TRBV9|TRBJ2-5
ASSVEGAGSETQY
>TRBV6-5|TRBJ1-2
ASSSQGSNYGYT
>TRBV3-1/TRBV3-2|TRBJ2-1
ASSQDWGPRVRNEQF
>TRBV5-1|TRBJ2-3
ASSLVTEDTQY
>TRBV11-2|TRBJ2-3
ASSLGGSDY
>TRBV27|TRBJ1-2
ASSPSGRGYGYT
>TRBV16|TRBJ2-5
ASSQSRGIGETQY
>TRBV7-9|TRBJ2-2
ASSSITLNTGELF
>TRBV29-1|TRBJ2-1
SGTRDTNNEQF
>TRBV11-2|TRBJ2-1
ASSLAPPSGLPSYNEQL
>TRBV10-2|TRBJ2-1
ASSETGVSSYNEQF
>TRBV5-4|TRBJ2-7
ASNPPGASGRYEQY
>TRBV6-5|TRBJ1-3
ASKADFSGNTIY
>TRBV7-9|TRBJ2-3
ASTTAGFSGSTDTQY